These T cell receptor beta chains were read from a single sample in a study of shared clonotypes between healthy human individuals. Only in-frame clones appear in the TCRdb table, and some are missing; sequencing was by immunoSEQ multiplex PCR. Of about a million clones in the sample, approximately 75% were seen once. Sample: memory CD4+ T cells from PBMCs. The origin of the receptors is a man between 18 and 29 years old in good health. Some clones in this sample may be carry-over from other donors' samples. Both conserved end residues are part of each CDR3. The D gene is left open where the match is weak. Not every row has a clone size; where given, it reads once, few, many or a size class.

>TRBJ2-1|TRBV5-6|TRBD2|-
TGTGCCAGCAGCTTCAGACTAGCGGGAGACCACAATGAGCAGTTCTTC
CASSFRLAGDHNEQFF
>TRBJ1-1|TRBV2|-|-
TGTGCCAGTGTTACAGGGTTGAACACTGAAGCTTTCTTT
CASVTGLNTEAFF
>TRBJ2-5|TRBV6-1|TRBD2|-
TGTGCCAGCAGTGACTTGGCTAGCGGGAGCCTAGAGACCCAGTACTTC
CASSDLASGSLETQYF
>TRBJ1-3|TRBV28|-|-
TGTGCCAGCCAAGATGGGGGTTACTCTGGAAACACCATATATTTT
CASQDGGYSGNTIYF
>TRBJ1-4|TRBV18|-|-
TGTGCCAGCTCACGCTCCGTCCTTAGTAGCGGTGAAAAACTGTTTTTT
CASSRSVLSSGEKLFF
>TRBJ2-5|TRBV9|-|-
TGTGCCAGCAGCCCCAGGGTGGTAGAGACCCAGTACTTC
CASSPRVVETQYF
>TRBJ2-7|TRBV5-1|TRBD1|-
TGCGCCAGCAGCTTGGCGGGACAGGGGTTCAACGAGCAGTACTTC
CASSLAGQGFNEQYF
>TRBJ1-1|TRBV27|-|few
TGTGCCAGCAGTTTATCAGACTGGAACACTGAAGCTTTCTTT
CASSLSDWNTEAFF
>TRBJ2-1|TRBV19|TRBD1|-
TGTGCCAGTAGTGTCGACAGGGGAGGAGGCAATGAGCAGTTCTTC
CASSVDRGGGNEQFF
>TRBJ1-1|TRBV4-1|TRBD1|-
TGCGCCAGCAGCCAAGGTGCCAGGGGGCGAGGTGGGACTGAAGCTTTCTTT
CASSQGARGRGGTEAFF
>TRBJ1-1|TRBV5-1|-|-
TGCGCCAGCAGCCGAGTCCCAGGGCGAACTGAAGCTTTCTTT
CASSRVPGRTEAFF